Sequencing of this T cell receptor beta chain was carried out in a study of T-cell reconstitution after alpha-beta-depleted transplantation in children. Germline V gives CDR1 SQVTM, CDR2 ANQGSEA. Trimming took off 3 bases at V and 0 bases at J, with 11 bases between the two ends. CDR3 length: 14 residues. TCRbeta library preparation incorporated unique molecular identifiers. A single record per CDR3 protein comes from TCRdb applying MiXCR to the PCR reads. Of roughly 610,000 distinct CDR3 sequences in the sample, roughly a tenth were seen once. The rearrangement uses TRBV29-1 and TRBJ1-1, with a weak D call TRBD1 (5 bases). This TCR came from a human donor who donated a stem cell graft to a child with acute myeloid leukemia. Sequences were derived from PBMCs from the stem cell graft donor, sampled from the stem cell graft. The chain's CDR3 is CSVEKDTVNTEAFF. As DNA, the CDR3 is TGCAGCGTTGAGAAGGACACGGTGAACACTGAAGCTTTCTTT. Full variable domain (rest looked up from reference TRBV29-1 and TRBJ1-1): SAVISQKPSRDICQRGTSLTIQCQVDSQVTMMFWYRQQPGQSLTLIATANQGSEATYESGFVIDKFPISRPNLTFSTLTVSNMSPEDSSIYLCSVEKDTVNTEAFFGQGTRLTVV.